The clone carrying this T cell receptor beta chain was counted between two and nine times. One end of the junction varies from germline; a read error may be responsible. The CDR3 totals 12 residues. Per the germline V gene, CDR1 is MNHNS and CDR2 is SASEGT. The protocol was immunoSEQ multiplex PCR, while the TCRdb copy is restricted to in-frame clones and leaves out a portion. Among 72,000 or so clones listed, around 93% were seen once. The sample comes from a study of T cell changes during pregnancy in multiple sclerosis. The chain has TRBV6-1 and TRBJ2-2; 7 nucleotides match TRBD1. The TCR sequence derives from a female donor with multiple sclerosis, enrolled in a pregnancy study. The specimen was peripheral blood, collected in the second trimester of pregnancy. This CDR3 is CASFESRQGAVF. The CDR3 coding sequence is TGTGCCAGCTTCGAAAGTCGACAGGGTGCCGTTTTT.